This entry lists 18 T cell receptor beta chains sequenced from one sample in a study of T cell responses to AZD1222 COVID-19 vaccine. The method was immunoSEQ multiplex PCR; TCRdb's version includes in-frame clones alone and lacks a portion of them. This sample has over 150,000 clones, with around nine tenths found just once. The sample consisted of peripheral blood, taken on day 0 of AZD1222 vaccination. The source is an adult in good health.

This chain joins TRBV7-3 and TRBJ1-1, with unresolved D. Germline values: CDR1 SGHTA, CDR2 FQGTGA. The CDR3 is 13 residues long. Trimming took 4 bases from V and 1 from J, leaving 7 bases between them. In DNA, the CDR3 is TGTGCCAGCAGCTCCGCACCGAACACTGAAGCTTTCTTT. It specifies CASSSAPNTEAFF.

The chain's CDR3 is CASSFRADKDEQYF. As DNA, the CDR3 is TGCGCCAGCAGCTTCCGGGCCGATAAAGACGAGCAGTACTTC. The chain combines TRBV5-1 with TRBJ2-7; the D is unclear. The germline V gene encodes CDR1 SGHRS and CDR2 YFSETQ. The CDR3 is 14 amino acids. With 2 bases removed from V and 5 bases from J, the gap between germline ends came to 14 bases.

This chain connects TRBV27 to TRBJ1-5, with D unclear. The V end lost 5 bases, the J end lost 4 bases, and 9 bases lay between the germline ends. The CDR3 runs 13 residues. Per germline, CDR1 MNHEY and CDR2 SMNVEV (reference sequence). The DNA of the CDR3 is TGTGCCAGCAGTAGTCGTCCAAATCAGCCCCAGCATTTT. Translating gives CASSSRPNQPQHF.

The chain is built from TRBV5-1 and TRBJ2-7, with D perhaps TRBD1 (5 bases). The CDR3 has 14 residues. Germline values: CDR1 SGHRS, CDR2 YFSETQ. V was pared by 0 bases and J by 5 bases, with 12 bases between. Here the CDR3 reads CASSLAPGLNEQYF. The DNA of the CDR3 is TGCGCCAGCAGCTTGGCCCCAGGGCTGAACGAGCAGTACTTC.

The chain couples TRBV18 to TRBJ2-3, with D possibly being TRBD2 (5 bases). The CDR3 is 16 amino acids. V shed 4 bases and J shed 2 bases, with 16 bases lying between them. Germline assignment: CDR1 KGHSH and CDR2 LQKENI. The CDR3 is CASSQLEVAFTDTQYF. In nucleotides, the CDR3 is TGTGCCAGCTCACAACTGGAGGTAGCCTTCACAGATACGCAGTATTTT. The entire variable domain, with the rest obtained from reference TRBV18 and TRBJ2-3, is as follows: NAGVMQNPRHLVRRRGQEARLRCSPMKGHSHVYWYRQLPEEGLKFMVYLQKENIIDESGMPKERFSAEFPKEGPSILRIQQVVRGDSAAYFCASSQLEVAFTDTQYFGPGTRLTVL.

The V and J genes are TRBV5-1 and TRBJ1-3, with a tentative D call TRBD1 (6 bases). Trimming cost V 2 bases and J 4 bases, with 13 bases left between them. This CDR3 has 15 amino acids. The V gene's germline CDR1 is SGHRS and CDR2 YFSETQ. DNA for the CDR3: TGCGCCAGCAGCTTACCCGACAGGAAAGGAAACACCATATATTTT. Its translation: CASSLPDRKGNTIYF. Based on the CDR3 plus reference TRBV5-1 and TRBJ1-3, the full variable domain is KAGVTQTPRYLIKTRGQQVTLSCSPISGHRSVSWYQQTPGQGLQFLFEYFSETQRNKGNFPGRFSGRQFSNSRSEMNVSTLELGDSALYLCASSLPDRKGNTIYFGEGSWLTVV.

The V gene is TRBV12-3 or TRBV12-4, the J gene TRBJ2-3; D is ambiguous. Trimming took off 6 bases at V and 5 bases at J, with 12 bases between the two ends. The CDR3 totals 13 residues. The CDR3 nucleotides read TGTGCCAGCAGCCCCCAAATGGGAGATACGCAGTATTTT. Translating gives CASSPQMGDTQYF.

The chain's CDR3 is CASSPGRAFYEKLFF. For the CDR3, the DNA is TGTGCCAGCAGTCCCGGTCGGGCATTTTATGAAAAACTGTTTTTT. This chain links TRBV28 with TRBJ1-4; no definite D call. Trimming removed 5 bases from V and 6 bases from J, with 16 bases in between. Germline values: CDR1 MDHEN, CDR2 SYDVKM. The CDR3 extends over 15 amino acids.

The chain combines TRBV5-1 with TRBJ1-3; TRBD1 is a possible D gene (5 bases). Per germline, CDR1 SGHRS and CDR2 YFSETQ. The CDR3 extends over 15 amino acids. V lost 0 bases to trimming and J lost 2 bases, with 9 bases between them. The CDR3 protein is CASSLGTTAGNTIYF. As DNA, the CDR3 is TGCGCCAGCAGCTTGGGGACGACAGCTGGAAACACCATATATTTT.

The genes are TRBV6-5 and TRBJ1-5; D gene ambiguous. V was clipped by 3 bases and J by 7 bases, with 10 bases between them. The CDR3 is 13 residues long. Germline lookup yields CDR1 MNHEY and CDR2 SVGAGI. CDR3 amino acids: CASSYLVGQPQHF. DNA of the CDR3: TGTGCCAGCAGTTATCTGGTAGGCCAGCCCCAGCATTTT.

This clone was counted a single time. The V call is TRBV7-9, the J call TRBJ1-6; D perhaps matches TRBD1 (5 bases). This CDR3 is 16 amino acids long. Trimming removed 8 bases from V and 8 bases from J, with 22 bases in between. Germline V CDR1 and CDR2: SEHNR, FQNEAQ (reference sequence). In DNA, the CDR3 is TGTGCCAGCGGGACCGTCGGGGTGGTCACTGATTCACCCCTCCACTTT. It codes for CASGTVGVVTDSPLHF.

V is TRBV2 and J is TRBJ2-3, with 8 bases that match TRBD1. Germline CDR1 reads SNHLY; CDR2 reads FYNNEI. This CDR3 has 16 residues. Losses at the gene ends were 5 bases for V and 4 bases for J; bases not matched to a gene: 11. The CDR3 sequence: CASSRSRTGRADTQYF. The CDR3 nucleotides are TGTGCCAGCAGTAGGTCCCGGACAGGGCGGGCAGATACGCAGTATTTT.

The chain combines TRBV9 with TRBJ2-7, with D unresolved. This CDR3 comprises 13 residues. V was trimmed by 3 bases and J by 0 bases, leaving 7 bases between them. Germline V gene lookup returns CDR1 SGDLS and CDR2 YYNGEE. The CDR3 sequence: CASSGQSSYEQYF. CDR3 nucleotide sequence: TGTGCCAGCAGCGGGCAGAGCTCCTACGAGCAGTACTTC.

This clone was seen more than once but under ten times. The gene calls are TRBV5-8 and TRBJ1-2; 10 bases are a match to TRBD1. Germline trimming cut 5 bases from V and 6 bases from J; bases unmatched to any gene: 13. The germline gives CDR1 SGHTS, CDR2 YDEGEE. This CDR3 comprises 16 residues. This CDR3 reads CASSLEGQGFVHGYTF. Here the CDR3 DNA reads TGTGCCAGCAGTCTGGAGGGACAGGGGTTTGTTCATGGCTACACCTTC.

DNA for the CDR3: TGTGCCACCAGCATACAAGCGGCTGACTCCTACGAGCAGTACTTC. It yields the protein CATSIQAADSYEQYF. The rearrangement joins TRBV15 to TRBJ2-7, with D tentatively TRBD2 (5 bases). There are 15 residues in the CDR3. In germline, CDR1 is LNHNV, CDR2 YYDKDF (reference sequence). Trimming left V 4 bases short and J 0 bases short, with 13 bases between.

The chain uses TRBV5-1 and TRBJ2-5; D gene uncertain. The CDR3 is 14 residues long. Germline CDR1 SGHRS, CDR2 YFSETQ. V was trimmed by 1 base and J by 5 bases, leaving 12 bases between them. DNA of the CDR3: TGCGCCAGCAGCTTGATGTCGCTGGTGGAGACCCAGTACTTC. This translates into CASSLMSLVETQYF.

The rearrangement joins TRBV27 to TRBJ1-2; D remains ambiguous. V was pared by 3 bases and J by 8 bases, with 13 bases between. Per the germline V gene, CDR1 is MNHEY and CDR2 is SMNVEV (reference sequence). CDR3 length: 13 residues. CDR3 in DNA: TGTGCCAGCAGTTTGGGTCAGATGCAGGGCTACACCTTC. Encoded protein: CASSLGQMQGYTF.

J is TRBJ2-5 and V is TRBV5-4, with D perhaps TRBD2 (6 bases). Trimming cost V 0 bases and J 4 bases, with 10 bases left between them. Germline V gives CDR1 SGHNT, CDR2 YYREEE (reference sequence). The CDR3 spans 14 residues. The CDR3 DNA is TGTGCCAGCAGCTTGGATAGGGAGGCAGAGACCCAGTACTTC. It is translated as CASSLDREAETQYF. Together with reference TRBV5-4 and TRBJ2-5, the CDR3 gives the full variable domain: ETGVTQSPTHLIKTRGQQVTLRCSSQSGHNTVSWYQQALGQGPQFIFQYYREEENGRGNFPPRFSGLQFPNYSSELNVNALELDDSALYLCASSLDREAETQYFGPGTRLLVL.